The 30 T cell receptor beta chains below come from one sample, sequenced in a study of CD8 T cells in Susac syndrome. With random hexamers, roughly 0.5 to 1 ug RNA was reverse transcribed. TCRdb re-derived calls from the immunoSEQ multiplex PCR reads in MiXCR, one entry per CDR3 protein. In the table there are about 130,000 distinct CDR3 sequences, 90% to 95% of which are singletons. Sequencing was carried out using CD8+ T cells from PBMCs. The receptor source for this set is a human donor with Susac syndrome.

This clonotype has a single count. This chain connects TRBV6-5 to TRBJ1-1; tentatively, D is TRBD1 (6 bases). V was pared by 4 bases and J by 4 bases, with 16 bases between. Germline CDR1 MNHEY, CDR2 SVGAGI. This CDR3 comprises 15 residues. The CDR3 coding sequence is TGTGCCAGCAGTTTTTCAGGGGACGGCAGCACTGAAGCTTTCTTT. This sequence encodes CASSFSGDGSTEAFF.

The chain is built from TRBV4-3 and TRBJ2-3; D ambiguous. CDR3 length: 15 amino acids. Trimming shortened V by 0 bases and J by 1 base, and 8 bases separated the two germline ends. CDR1 and CDR2 from the germline V gene are LGHNA and YSLEER. The CDR3 protein is CASSQDWAGTDTQYF. DNA of the CDR3: TGCGCCAGCAGCCAAGATTGGGCGGGCACAGATACGCAGTATTTT.

The chain links TRBV13 to TRBJ2-6; a possible D gene is TRBD1 (6 bases). Germline V gives CDR1 PRHDT, CDR2 FYEKMQ (reference sequence). Trimming cost V 6 bases and J 3 bases, with 6 bases left between them. The CDR3 contains 13 residues. For the CDR3, the DNA is TGTGCCAGCAGAGGGGGTGGGGCCAACGTCCTGACTTTC. It yields the protein CASRGGGANVLTF.

The chain couples TRBV13 to TRBJ2-5, with 9 bases fitting TRBD1. CDR1 and CDR2 (germline): PRHDT, FYEKMQ (reference sequence). The trim removed 5 bases at V and 5 bases at J, leaving 6 bases unmatched. The CDR3 loop spans 14 amino acids. CDR3 in DNA: TGTGCCAGCAGCGTACAGGGGGCAGGGGAGACCCAGTACTTC. It yields the protein CASSVQGAGETQYF.

This rearrangement joins TRBV2 to TRBJ2-7, with D possibly matching TRBD2 (5 bases). V gave up 3 bases and J gave up 2 bases, with 11 bases separating them. This CDR3 is built from 14 residues. CDR1 and CDR2 (germline): SNHLY, FYNNEI. CDR3 DNA sequence: TGTGCCAGCAGTGATCTAGCCAGGACCTACGAGCAGTACTTC. This encodes CASSDLARTYEQYF.

The J gene is TRBJ2-1, the V gene TRBV25-1; 7 bases align to TRBD1. There are 18 residues in the CDR3. V lost 2 bases and J lost 0; bases outside the gene matches: 10. Germline V lookup: CDR1 MGHDK, CDR2 SYGVNS. Here the CDR3 DNA reads TGTGCCAGCAGTGAACCCCCGACAGGGCTTGCCTCCTACAATGAGCAGTTCTTC. Its translation: CASSEPPTGLASYNEQFF.

The rearrangement joins TRBV4-1 to TRBJ2-2, with 8 bases matching TRBD1. J gave up 6 bases and V 4 bases, and 13 bases lay outside the gene matches. The CDR3 is 17 residues long. Germline lookup yields CDR1 MGHRA and CDR2 YSYEKL. The CDR3 sequence is CASSPGLQDRVPGELFF. The CDR3 region has the DNA TGCGCCAGCAGCCCCGGTCTACAGGACAGGGTCCCCGGGGAGCTGTTTTTT.

The chain employs TRBV6-5 and TRBJ2-2; TRBD2 aligns across 12 bases. CDR1 is MNHEY, CDR2 SVGAGI, per germline. Germline trimming cut 2 bases from V and 6 bases from J; bases unmatched to any gene: 7. This CDR3 has 17 residues. Written as DNA, the CDR3 is TGTGCCAGCAGTTACACTAGCGGGAGGACCAAGGCCGGGGAGCTGTTTTTT. This codes for CASSYTSGRTKAGELFF.

The chain has TRBV7-2 and TRBJ2-7, with D perhaps TRBD1 (5 bases). The CDR3 loop spans 14 amino acids. V was trimmed by 1 base and J by 6 bases, leaving 13 bases between them. Germline CDR1 and CDR2: SGHTA and FQGNSA. This CDR3 is CASSLGLGPAEQYF. The CDR3, as DNA: TGTGCCAGCAGCTTAGGGTTGGGGCCAGCCGAGCAGTACTTC. The full variable domain, completed using reference TRBV7-2 and TRBJ2-7, is GAGVSQSPSNKVTEKGKDVELRCDPISGHTALYWYRQSLGQGLEFLIYFQGNSAPDKSGLPSDRFSAERTGGSVSTLTIQRTQQEDSAVYLCASSLGLGPAEQYFGPGTRLTVT.

The rearrangement joins TRBV27 to TRBJ2-7; D might be TRBD1 (6 bases). The CDR3 loop spans 13 amino acids. Germline CDR1 is MNHEY and CDR2 is SMNVEV (reference sequence). V gave up 8 bases and J gave up 0 bases, with 11 bases separating them. CDR3 protein: CASRDTDSYEQYF. DNA for the CDR3: TGTGCCAGCCGGGACACGGACTCCTACGAGCAGTACTTC.

A few counts support this clonotype. The chain uses TRBV19 and TRBJ1-2; maybe TRBD1 (6 bases). This CDR3 contains 13 residues. V dropped 5 bases and J dropped 4 bases, with 11 bases sitting between them. Germline CDR1 and CDR2: LNHDA and SQIVND (reference sequence). CDR3 sequence: CASSPGHSYGYTF. As DNA, the CDR3 is TGTGCCAGTAGTCCGGGACATTCCTATGGCTACACCTTC.

The chain has TRBV30 and TRBJ1-1; possible D gene TRBD1, 6 bases. The CDR3 runs to 11 residues. Trimming took 3 bases from V and 8 from J, leaving 10 bases between them. Germline lookup yields CDR1 GTSNPN and CDR2 SVGIG (reference sequence). Here the CDR3 DNA reads TGTGCCTGGAGCTCCGGGACAGAAGCTTTCTTT. Translated: CAWSSGTEAFF.

The rearrangement uses TRBV20-1 and TRBJ1-5; tentatively, D is TRBD1 (5 bases). Germline V lookup: CDR1 DFQATT, CDR2 SNEGSKA (reference sequence). The CDR3 is made up of 16 amino acids. The V and J ends lost 0 bases and 2 bases respectively, with 14 bases between them. This chain's CDR3 is CSARDMRGTGNQPQHF. The CDR3 DNA reads TGCAGTGCTAGAGATATGAGAGGGACGGGCAATCAGCCCCAGCATTTT.

This clonotype occurred once. The V gene is TRBV7-9, the J gene TRBJ2-5; TRBD1 is a possible D gene (6 bases). V lost 5 bases and J lost 2, with 15 bases in between. In germline, CDR1 is SEHNR, CDR2 FQNEAQ (reference sequence). The CDR3 totals 15 residues. CDR3 bases: TGTGCCAGCAGCCCGACTATTACAGGGCAAGAGACCCAGTACTTC. This gives the protein CASSPTITGQETQYF.

This chain joins TRBV28 and TRBJ2-2, with D hard to call. This CDR3 spans 15 amino acids. CDR1 MDHEN and CDR2 SYDVKM come from the germline V gene. Trimming removed 2 bases from V and 3 bases from J, with 10 bases in between. The CDR3 loop is CASSLGWGDTGELFF. CDR3 sequence (DNA): TGTGCCAGCAGTTTAGGTTGGGGTGACACCGGGGAGCTGTTTTTT.

The CDR3 is CASSPPSMGTADTQYF. In nucleotides, the CDR3 is TGCGCCAGCAGCCCCCCCTCCATGGGTACGGCAGATACGCAGTATTTT. This sequence joins TRBV4-1 and TRBJ2-3, with D unresolved. Trimming took off 4 bases at V and 4 bases at J, with 18 bases between the two ends. CDR1 is MGHRA and CDR2 is YSYEKL in the germline V gene. There are 16 residues in the CDR3.

The chain couples TRBV30 to TRBJ2-1; perhaps TRBD1 as D (7 bases). Between the trimmed V and J ends, which lost 5 bases and 4 bases, there was a span of 12 bases. The CDR3 extends over 13 amino acids. Germline-derived CDR1 and CDR2 are GTSNPN and SVGIG (reference sequence). This CDR3 reads CAWGGGPYNEQFF. DNA of the CDR3: TGTGCCTGGGGAGGGGGCCCTTACAATGAGCAGTTCTTC.

The rearrangement joins TRBV25-1 to TRBJ1-2; 9 nucleotides match TRBD1. Germline V gives CDR1 MGHDK, CDR2 SYGVNS. Trimming cost V 3 bases and J 4 bases; bases outside gene matches: 3. The CDR3 runs to 14 residues. The CDR3 is CASSDDRGFYGYTF. CDR3 in DNA: TGTGCCAGCAGTGATGACAGGGGGTTCTATGGCTACACCTTC.

The chain has TRBV15 and TRBJ2-5; maybe TRBD2 (5 bases). V was pared by 1 base and J by 4 bases, with 10 bases between. Germline V gives CDR1 LNHNV, CDR2 YYDKDF (reference sequence). There are 14 residues in the CDR3. The CDR3 nucleotides are TGTGCCACCAGCAGAGGGACTGAAGTAGAGACCCAGTACTTC. Translation gives CATSRGTEVETQYF.

This clonotype was seen just once. The rearrangement joins TRBV28 to TRBJ2-3; 8 bases fit TRBD2. V was pared by 6 bases and J by 5 bases, with 10 bases of the junction left unmatched. This CDR3 has 15 amino acids. From germline, CDR1 is MDHEN and CDR2 SYDVKM. CDR3 DNA: TGTGCCAGCAGCCAACGGGGGGGCCGGGAAGATACGCAGTATTTT. Its translation: CASSQRGGREDTQYF.

In its sample, this clonotype was seen once. V gene TRBV7-9 combines with J gene TRBJ2-6; TRBD2 aligns across 9 bases. J gave up 2 bases and V 5 bases, and 10 bases lay outside the gene matches. Germline CDR1 reads SEHNR; CDR2 reads FQNEAQ (reference sequence). The CDR3 consists of 18 residues. CDR3 nucleotide sequence: TGTGCCAGCAGCGAGTGGACTAGCGCATCCCCTGGGGCCAACGTCCTGACTTTC. It encodes CASSEWTSASPGANVLTF.

V usage is TRBV4-3 and J usage is TRBJ2-6; tentatively, D is TRBD1 or TRBD2 (5 bases each). V lost 0 bases to trimming and J lost 2 bases, with 8 bases between them. This CDR3 spans 16 amino acids. CDR1 is LGHNA, CDR2 YSLEER, per germline. The CDR3 DNA sequence: TGCGCCAGCAGCCAAGATATGGGGGCTGGGGCCAACGTCCTGACTTTC. Amino acids: CASSQDMGAGANVLTF.

This sequence joins TRBV25-1 and TRBJ2-5; 10 nucleotides match TRBD1. CDR1 is MGHDK, CDR2 SYGVNS, per germline. With V trimmed by 2 bases and J by 8 bases, 5 bases remained unmatched. The CDR3 is made up of 14 amino acids. CDR3 coding DNA: TGTGCCAGCAGTGAAACTGGGACAGGGGTAACCCAGTACTTC. Translating it yields CASSETGTGVTQYF.

V gene TRBV30 combines with J gene TRBJ2-5; TRBD2 matches at 11 bases. CDR1 is GTSNPN and CDR2 is SVGIG in the germline V gene (reference sequence). The CDR3 extends over 19 amino acids. Trimming took 1 base from V and 2 from J; bases not matched to a gene: 15. The CDR3 DNA is TGTGCCTGGAGTGGGGAGAGAATTGGGACTAGCGGCTTACAAGAGACCCAGTACTTC. Protein product: CAWSGERIGTSGLQETQYF.

The V and J genes are TRBV13 and TRBJ1-2; D remains unclear. The V and J ends lost 5 bases and 1 base respectively, with 8 bases between them. Germline CDR1 PRHDT, CDR2 FYEKMQ (reference sequence). CDR3 size: 13 residues. CDR3 loop: CASSPNDNYGYTF. As DNA, the CDR3 is TGTGCCAGCAGCCCAAACGATAACTATGGCTACACCTTC.

The chain combines TRBV4-2 with TRBJ2-3; D is possibly TRBD1 or TRBD2 (6 bases each). This CDR3 contains 16 residues. Trimming removed 0 bases from V and 1 base from J, with 11 bases in between. Germline CDR1 reads LGHNA; CDR2 reads YNFKEQ. CDR3 nucleotides: TGTGCCAGCAGCCAAGATCGAAGGGGGGGCACAGATACGCAGTATTTT. Its protein is CASSQDRRGGTDTQYF.

The chain links TRBV2 to TRBJ2-7; tentative D call: TRBD2 (6 bases). The CDR3 is 15 amino acids. The V and J ends lost 3 bases and 4 bases respectively, with 16 bases between them. Germline V gene sequence: CDR1 SNHLY, CDR2 FYNNEI. Here the CDR3 DNA reads TGTGCCAGCAGTGATCCCGTTCCCCGGGGGTACGAGCAGTACTTC. Encoded protein: CASSDPVPRGYEQYF.

CDR3 nucleotides: TGTGCCAGCAGCCTTTACAGGGGGTTCTACGAGCAGTACTTC. Translation gives CASSLYRGFYEQYF. The genes are TRBV14 and TRBJ2-7; TRBD1 aligns across 8 bases. The CDR3 has 14 residues. Germline V gives CDR1 SGHDN, CDR2 FVKESK. V shed 4 bases and J 3 bases; nucleotides not matched to a gene: 5. Looking up the rest from reference TRBV14 and TRBJ2-7 gives the full variable domain: EAGVTQFPSHSVIEKGQTVTLRCDPISGHDNLYWYRRVMGKEIKFLLHFVKESKQDESGMPNNRFLAERTGGTYSTLKVQPAELEDSGVYFCASSLYRGFYEQYFGPGTRLTVT.

J is TRBJ2-1 and V is TRBV2; 9 nucleotides align to TRBD2. The V segment lost 11 bases and the J segment 3 bases; nucleotides outside the gene matches: 11. Germline values: CDR1 SNHLY, CDR2 FYNNEI. This CDR3 contains 15 residues. The CDR3 sequence: CAVGREGRYYNEQFF. CDR3 sequence (DNA): TGTGCCGTCGGGCGGGAGGGCCGCTACTACAATGAGCAGTTCTTC.

The chain combines TRBV5-4 with TRBJ2-1; D ambiguous. Trimming pared 1 base from V and 8 bases from J, leaving 7 bases between. The germline V gene has CDR1 SGHNT and CDR2 YYREEE (reference sequence). CDR3 size: 12 residues. CDR3 in amino acids: CASSLTSDEQFF. CDR3 DNA: TGTGCCAGCAGCTTGACAAGTGATGAGCAGTTCTTC.